This T cell receptor beta chain was captured in a study of beta chain features in type 1 diabetes. Germline V gene sequence: CDR1 SNHLY, CDR2 FYNNEI. Trimming cost V 5 bases and J 0 bases, with 5 bases left between them. The CDR3 extends over 14 amino acids. Every bit of the isolated RNA underwent reverse transcription, so sequencing read expressed TCRB transcripts. Generated by immunoSEQ multiplex PCR, the TCRdb table keeps only in-frame clones and is missing some. The sample lists tens of thousands of clones, more than 60% occurring once. This receptor was identified in a middle-aged woman in good health. The chain combines TRBV2 with TRBJ2-6, with D perhaps matching TRBD1 (5 bases). The sequenced material came from Tregs from blood. In DNA, the CDR3 is TGTGCCAGCAGTACAGGCTCTGGGGCCAACGTCCTGACTTTC. Translated, it gives CASSTGSGANVLTF.